This entry features one T cell receptor (beta chain) sequence. What it binds is not known. This record belongs to a study of regulatory T cells in long-lasting Graves disease. V shed 10 bases and J shed 3 bases, with 13 bases lying between them. From germline, CDR1 is LNHDA and CDR2 SQIVND (reference sequence). The CDR3 contains 12 residues. Described time point: persistent/refractory GD, antithyroid drugs over 5 years with positive TRAb. After RNA was extracted from PBMCs, the TCR library was made from it. General study findings and limits: Sample size, which was small, may have reduced accuracy. Newly diagnosed patients had higher TCR diversity than persistent Graves' patients did. Under persistent disease, TRBV28, TRBJ1-2 and TRBJ2-5 were used preferentially. Study of thyroid tissue was not done, with only peripheral blood studied.

Arm-PCR with iRepertoire HTBI primers amplified the CDR3 regions for these TCR beta libraries. TCRdb reanalysed the multiplex PCR reads using MiXCR and keeps one entry per CDR3 protein. This sample yields about 470,000 distinct CDR3 sequences, of which 20% to 25% are seen a single time; 7.8% belongs to the top ten. Specimen: peripheral blood mononuclear cells (PBMCs), collected when the disease was refractory, from a patient treated with antithyroid drugs. The chain combines TRBV19 with TRBJ2-7, with a possible D match to TRBD1 (6 bases). This TCR derives from a female donor with Graves disease. The CDR3 loop is CATVDSFYEQYF. Here the CDR3 DNA reads TGTGCCACCGTGGACAGCTTCTACGAGCAGTACTTC. The variable domain in full, completed from reference TRBV19 and TRBJ2-7, reads DGGITQSPKYLFRKEGQNVTLSCEQNLNHDAMYWYRQDPGQGLRLIYYSQIVNDFQKGDIAEGYSVSREKKESFPLTVTSAQKNPTAFYLCATVDSFYEQYFGPGTRLTVT.